One T cell receptor beta chain is described in this entry. The data were taken from a study of blood T cell repertoires in COVID-19. Study-wide background: The cDNA or gDNA used as material had been derived from T cells, B-cell-depleted T cells, or PBMCs.

Trimming removed 5 bases at V and 7 bases at J, with 8 bases between. Germline CDR1 and CDR2: SGHTA and FQGTGA. This CDR3 region has 12 residues. The data were produced by immunoSEQ multiplex PCR, yet TCRdb's version contains in-frame clones alone and is incomplete. In the table there are approximately 170,000 clones, around 84% of which are singletons. The sequence came from a woman in her 50s who had recovered from COVID-19. Sample: PBMCs or T cells enriched from blood (not recorded which). The chain couples TRBV7-3 to TRBJ2-2; D gene unclear. The CDR3 sequence is CASSPTGGELFF. In DNA form, the CDR3 reads TGTGCCAGCAGCCCGACGGGCGGGGAGCTGTTTTTT.